This passage covers 24 T cell receptor beta chains from one sample sequenced in a study of T cell responses to AZD1222 COVID-19 vaccine. Clones were read by immunoSEQ multiplex PCR, and TCRdb kept only the in-frame ones, dropping some. The table lists about 100,000 clones, 88% of them singletons. Sequenced material: peripheral blood, taken on day 0 of AZD1222 vaccination. The receptor source for this set is an adult in good health.

This sequence joins TRBV5-4 and TRBJ2-7; unclear D gene. There are 13 residues in the CDR3. Germline loops: CDR1 SGHNT, CDR2 YYREEE (reference sequence). V lost 5 bases and J 2 bases, leaving 11 bases between the germline ends. CDR3 bases: TGTGCCAGCAGGCGCTGGAACGCCTACGAGCAGTACTTC. This gives the protein CASRRWNAYEQYF.

This chain links TRBV27 with TRBJ1-1, with 8 nucleotides matching TRBD1. Germline V gives CDR1 MNHEY, CDR2 SMNVEV (reference sequence). The J segment lost 4 bases and the V segment lost 11 bases, leaving 12 bases of the junction unmatched. CDR3 length: 14 residues. The CDR3 protein is CASWTGWEGTEAFF. For the CDR3, the DNA is TGTGCCTCCTGGACAGGGTGGGAAGGCACTGAAGCTTTCTTT.

This chain joins TRBV12-1 and TRBJ2-1; the D call TRBD2 from the table was never checked on the DNA. TRBV12-1 is deemed a pseudogene. This CDR3 has 15 amino acids. CDR3 DNA sequence: TGTGCCAGCAGCTTTGGCGCTGAAGAGCTCAATGAGCAGTTCTTC. As protein: CASSFGAEELNEQFF.

The CDR3 loop is CASSLPGALGTEAFF. The CDR3, as DNA: TGTGCCAGCAGTCTTCCGGGGGCCCTTGGAACTGAAGCTTTCTTT. The chain couples TRBV6-5 to TRBJ1-1, with D perhaps matching TRBD1 (6 bases). Germline CDR1 reads MNHEY; CDR2 reads SVGAGI. Trimming stripped 5 bases from V and 5 bases from J, with 18 bases between. This CDR3 is 15 amino acids long.

This rearrangement joins TRBV19 to TRBJ2-7, with 7 positions matching TRBD2. The CDR3 is 15 residues long. The V segment lost 6 bases and the J segment 3 bases; nucleotides outside the gene matches: 11. The germline V gene has CDR1 LNHDA and CDR2 SQIVND (reference sequence). For the CDR3, the DNA is TGTGCCAGTAGAAACAAGGGACTAACCAACTACGAGCAGTACTTC. Translated: CASRNKGLTNYEQYF.

The chain employs TRBV9 and TRBJ1-2, with a weak D call TRBD1 (6 bases). This CDR3 is 16 amino acids long. Germline V gene lookup returns CDR1 SGDLS and CDR2 YYNGEE. The V gene lost 0 bases and the J gene lost 0 bases, with 12 bases spanning the gap. The CDR3: CASSVEKGGSNYGYTF. Here the CDR3 DNA reads TGTGCCAGCAGCGTAGAGAAGGGGGGCTCTAACTATGGCTACACCTTC.

The J gene is TRBJ1-1, the V gene TRBV6-6; 7 positions match TRBD1. Losses at the gene ends were 4 bases for V and 5 bases for J; bases not matched to a gene: 4. The CDR3 contains 13 residues. Germline V lookup: CDR1 MNHNY, CDR2 SVGAGI (reference sequence). The CDR3 spells CASSLTGETEAFF. The CDR3 DNA reads as TGTGCCAGCAGTTTAACAGGGGAAACTGAAGCTTTCTTT.

The chain is built from TRBV5-4 and TRBJ1-1, with 8 bases that match TRBD1. With 7 bases clipped from V and 2 bases from J, the junction kept 7 bases outside the gene matches. CDR1 SGHNT and CDR2 YYREEE come from the germline V gene (reference sequence). The CDR3 consists of 14 residues. For the CDR3, the DNA is TGTGCCAGCTCCTCGGACAGGGAAAACACTGAAGCTTTCTTT. Translating gives CASSSDRENTEAFF. Combining the CDR3 with reference TRBV5-4 and TRBJ1-1 gives the whole variable domain ETGVTQSPTHLIKTRGQQVTLRCSSQSGHNTVSWYQQALGQGPQFIFQYYREEENGRGNFPPRFSGLQFPNYSSELNVNALELDDSALYLCASSSDRENTEAFFGQGTRLTVV.

V is TRBV9 and J is TRBJ1-2, with a tentative D call TRBD1 (6 bases). This CDR3 spans 14 amino acids. Per germline, CDR1 SGDLS and CDR2 YYNGEE. V was trimmed by 4 bases and J by 4 bases, leaving 14 bases between them. CDR3 nucleotide sequence: TGTGCCAGCAGCACTCAACAGGGAGTCTATGGCTACACCTTC. Translating it yields CASSTQQGVYGYTF.

V is TRBV24-1 and J is TRBJ1-5; 12 bases map to TRBD1. V shed 2 bases, J shed 9 bases, and the junction held 7 bases outside the gene matches. The CDR3 extends over 16 amino acids. CDR1 and CDR2 (germline): KGHDR, SFDVKD. CDR3 amino acids: CATSDSGTGGRAPQHF. For the CDR3, the DNA is TGTGCCACCAGTGATTCCGGGACAGGGGGCCGGGCGCCCCAGCATTTT.

V usage is TRBV7-8 and J usage is TRBJ1-1; D is unclear. The CDR3 loop spans 16 amino acids. V lost 5 bases and J 2 bases, leaving 18 bases between the germline ends. Per the germline V gene, CDR1 is SGHVS and CDR2 is FQNEAQ. The chain's CDR3 is CASSIGPPGLNTEAFF. The DNA of the CDR3 is TGTGCCAGCAGCATCGGGCCCCCTGGACTCAACACTGAAGCTTTCTTT.

V usage is TRBV24-1 and J usage is TRBJ1-1; tentatively, D is TRBD1 (6 bases). The V gene lost 4 bases and the J gene lost 4 bases, with 15 bases spanning the gap. The CDR3 loop spans 15 amino acids. The V gene's germline CDR1 is KGHDR and CDR2 SFDVKD. The CDR3 bases are TGTGCCACCAGTGAGGGACTTGGAGGGGGCACTGAAGCTTTCTTT. Its translation: CATSEGLGGGTEAFF.

The rearrangement links TRBV4-1 to TRBJ2-5; no clear D gene. The CDR3 loop spans 13 amino acids. Between the trimmed V and J ends, which lost 0 bases and 2 bases, there was a span of 4 bases. The V gene's germline CDR1 is MGHRA and CDR2 YSYEKL. CDR3 loop: CASSQDIQETQYF. CDR3 nucleotide sequence: TGCGCCAGCAGCCAAGATATTCAAGAGACCCAGTACTTC.

This chain uses TRBV27 with TRBJ2-5; tentative D call: TRBD1 (6 bases). From germline, CDR1 is MNHEY and CDR2 SMNVEV (reference sequence). The CDR3 covers 14 residues. V lost 0 bases to trimming and J lost 7 bases, with 12 bases between them. CDR3 region: CASSLSAGALTQYF. CDR3 nucleotides: TGTGCCAGCAGTTTATCGGCAGGGGCCCTGACCCAGTACTTC.

The rearrangement uses TRBV28 and TRBJ1-2; TRBD1 aligns across 9 bases. Losses at the gene ends were 7 bases for V and 0 bases for J; bases not matched to a gene: 12. Germline V gives CDR1 MDHEN, CDR2 SYDVKM. The CDR3 covers 17 residues. CDR3 DNA: TGTGCCAGCATCCCCATTGCCGGGACAGGGACTAACTATGGCTACACCTTC. Amino acids: CASIPIAGTGTNYGYTF.

The rearrangement links TRBV19 to TRBJ2-1, with D perhaps matching TRBD2 (5 bases). The V gene lost 5 bases and the J gene lost 9 bases, with 17 bases spanning the gap. The CDR3 totals 14 residues. CDR1 and CDR2 (germline): LNHDA, SQIVND (reference sequence). The CDR3 coding sequence is TGTGCCAGTAGTCCCCAGCGGTACGGTTTTGAGCAGTTCTTC. It translates to CASSPQRYGFEQFF.

The chain carries TRBV7-2 and TRBJ2-1; D is uncertain. This CDR3 contains 14 residues. Germline lookup yields CDR1 SGHTA and CDR2 FQGNSA. Trimming shortened V by 3 bases and J by 6 bases, and 12 bases separated the two germline ends. The CDR3, as DNA: TGTGCCAGCAGCTTGCCGCTAGGGCCCAATGAGCAGTTCTTC. It yields the protein CASSLPLGPNEQFF.

This chain's CDR3 is CSASDRVTGELFF. The DNA for the CDR3 is TGCAGTGCTAGTGACAGGGTCACCGGGGAGCTGTTTTTT. The chain carries TRBV20-1 and TRBJ2-2; 7 bases align to TRBD1. Unmatched junction bases numbered 2, after V lost 3 bases and J lost 4 bases. From germline, CDR1 is DFQATT and CDR2 SNEGSKA (reference sequence). This CDR3 contains 13 residues.

The chain is built from TRBV10-3 and TRBJ2-7; D possibly corresponds to TRBD2 (6 bases). Germline CDR1 reads ENHRY; CDR2 reads SYGVKD. Between the trimmed V and J ends, which lost 0 bases and 7 bases, there was a span of 16 bases. This CDR3 is 15 amino acids long. In DNA, the CDR3 is TGTGCCATCAGTGAGTCGGGGACTCTCCCTTGGGAGCAGTACTTC. Protein sequence: CAISESGTLPWEQYF.

The chain links TRBV19 to TRBJ2-2, with a tentative D call TRBD1 (5 bases). V shed 3 bases and J shed 2 bases, with 19 bases lying between them. Germline V gene data show CDR1 as LNHDA and CDR2 as SQIVND (reference sequence). This CDR3 comprises 18 residues. CDR3 nucleotide sequence: TGTGCCAGTAGTATCAGGTCGGTGGGGCGGATCAACACCGGGGAGCTGTTTTTT. It encodes CASSIRSVGRINTGELFF.

V and J are TRBV5-1 and TRBJ1-1; TRBD1 matches at 7 bases. The CDR3 contains 15 residues. V shed 0 bases and J 9 bases; nucleotides not matched to a gene: 11. Germline CDR1 reads SGHRS; CDR2 reads YFSETQ. For the CDR3, the DNA is TGCGCCAGCAGCTTGGACTACCCCGGGACAGCGAAAGCTTTCTTT. It specifies CASSLDYPGTAKAFF.

J is TRBJ2-5 and V is TRBV5-1, with 9 bases that match TRBD1. The CDR3 has 14 residues. Unmatched junction bases numbered 5, after V lost 3 bases and J lost 5 bases. Germline CDR1 reads SGHRS; CDR2 reads YFSETQ. As DNA, the CDR3 is TGCGCCAGCAGCTCCGACAGGGGGTGGGAGACCCAGTACTTC. It codes for CASSSDRGWETQYF.

CDR3 sequence: CASSLGTVRNQPQHF. The CDR3 region has the DNA TGTGCCAGCAGCCTAGGGACGGTTCGCAATCAGCCCCAGCATTTT. The rearrangement joins TRBV7-2 to TRBJ1-5; D might be TRBD1 (5 bases). V was pared by 5 bases and J by 2 bases, with 13 bases between. Germline CDR1 SGHTA, CDR2 FQGNSA. The CDR3 has 15 residues.

This rearrangement joins TRBV5-4 to TRBJ1-3; the match to TRBD1 covers 7 bases. Trimming cost V 1 base and J 2 bases; bases outside gene matches: 0. This CDR3 is built from 14 residues. Germline loops: CDR1 SGHNT, CDR2 YYREEE (reference sequence). The DNA for the CDR3 is TGTGCCAGCAGCTTGCAGGGGGCTGGAAACACCATATATTTT. This translates into CASSLQGAGNTIYF.